This record concerns one TCR beta chain sequence. CDR1 MNHNS and CDR2 SASEGT come from the germline V gene. The ends were cut back, 5 bases at V and 2 bases at J, with 13 bases in the middle. This CDR3 comprises 14 residues. This record comes from a study of OX40 agonist ivuxolimab in advanced cancers. The method was immunoSEQ multiplex PCR; TCRdb's version includes in-frame clones alone and lacks a portion of them. The sample holds approximately 92,000 clones, roughly 80% seen once. The chain employs TRBV6-1 and TRBJ2-7, with D hard to call. The sample consisted of CD4+ or CD8+ T cells sorted from blood, taken in a trial of the OX40 agonist ivuxolimab. The sequence was obtained from an adult with an advanced solid tumor such as melanoma, head and neck, liver or kidney cancer. DNA of the CDR3: TGTGCCAGCAGTACAGCAACTACTACCTACGAGCAGTACTTC. It specifies CASSTATTTYEQYF.